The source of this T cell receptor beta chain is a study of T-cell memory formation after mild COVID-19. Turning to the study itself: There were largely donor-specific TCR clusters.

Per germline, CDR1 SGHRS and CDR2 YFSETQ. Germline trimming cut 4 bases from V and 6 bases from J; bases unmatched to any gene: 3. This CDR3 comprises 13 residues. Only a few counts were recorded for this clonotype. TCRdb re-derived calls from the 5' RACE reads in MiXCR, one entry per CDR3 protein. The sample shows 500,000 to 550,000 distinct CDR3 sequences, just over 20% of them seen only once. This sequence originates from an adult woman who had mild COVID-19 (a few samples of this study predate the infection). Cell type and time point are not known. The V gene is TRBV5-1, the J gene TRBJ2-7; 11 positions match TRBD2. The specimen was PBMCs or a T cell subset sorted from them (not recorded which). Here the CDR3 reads CASSTLAGAEQYF. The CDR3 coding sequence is TGCGCCAGCAGCACACTAGCGGGGGCCGAGCAGTACTTC.